Each of the 4 T cell receptor beta chains below was sequenced from the same sample in a study of cytomegalovirus exposure and HLA in healthy donors. Using immunoSEQ multiplex PCR, the repertoire was profiled, and TCRdb retains in-frame clones only, with some absent. The table lists some 49,000 clones, 94% of them singletons. Sequencing was performed on PBMCs. The source is a woman younger than 35 in good health and CMV-seropositive.

Only a few counts were recorded for this clone. The V gene is TRBV2, the J gene TRBJ1-5; 7 nucleotides match TRBD1. Germline CDR1 is SNHLY and CDR2 is FYNNEI. J was trimmed by 1 base and V by 3 bases; bases with no gene match: 3. The CDR3 totals 15 residues. The CDR3 protein is CASSEGQLSNQPQHF. Here the CDR3 DNA reads TGTGCCAGCAGTGAGGGACAGCTCAGCAATCAGCCCCAGCATTTT.

The chain couples TRBV19 to TRBJ2-3; unclear D gene. V was cut by 4 bases and J by 4 bases, with 9 bases left in between. The CDR3 length is 13 residues. Germline V CDR1 and CDR2: LNHDA, SQIVND (reference sequence). This CDR3 is CASSTQAADTQYF. CDR3 in DNA: TGTGCCAGTAGTACGCAGGCTGCAGATACGCAGTATTTT.

J is TRBJ1-4 and V is TRBV5-5; a possible D gene is TRBD1 (6 bases). CDR1 is SGHKS, CDR2 YYEKEE, per germline (reference sequence). The CDR3 contains 14 residues. The germline V and J ends were trimmed by 0 bases and 8 bases, with 11 bases remaining between them. The CDR3 DNA is TGTGCCAGCAGCTTGGGCAGGGGTGGGGAAAAACTGTTTTTT. Its translation is CASSLGRGGEKLFF.

The rearrangement links TRBV18 to TRBJ2-1; 8 bases line up with TRBD2. The CDR3 is made up of 13 amino acids. V dropped 3 bases and J dropped 7; count of bases not matched to a gene: 2. Looked up from germline, CDR1 is KGHSH and CDR2 is LQKENI. In nucleotides, the CDR3 is TGTGCCAGCTCACCGACTAGCGCGAATGAGCAGTTCTTC. Its protein product is CASSPTSANEQFF.